The sample holds a few counts of the clone carrying this T cell receptor (beta chain). The CDR3 has 16 residues. Trimming took 0 bases from V and 0 from J, leaving 10 bases between them. Germline V CDR1 and CDR2: ENHRY, SYGVKD. The data were taken from a study of cytomegalovirus exposure and HLA in healthy donors. Study background: One earlier analysis, a look at some 180 million T cells, found some 110 million unique TCR beta sequences.

A multiplex PCR was run with 60 Vbeta primers and 13 Jbeta primers. Sequenced by immunoSEQ multiplex PCR; TCRdb stores in-frame clones only, minus some. The sample contains under 250,000 clones, roughly four fifths of which appear only once. The clonotype comes from an older woman in good health and CMV-seropositive. Specimen: PBMCs. This rearrangement joins TRBV10-3 to TRBJ2-3; perhaps TRBD2 as D (5 bases). The CDR3 reads CAISESRRSSTDTQYF. The CDR3 DNA reads TGTGCCATCAGTGAGTCGAGGAGGTCTAGCACAGATACGCAGTATTTT.